Given below is one TCR beta chain in context. Germline loops: CDR1 SGHDT, CDR2 YYEEEE. The ends were cut back, 1 base at V and 1 base at J, with 9 bases in the middle. CDR3 size: 15 residues. The data belong to a study of blood T cell repertoires in COVID-19. As for the study in general: Researchers got acute and convalescent COVID-19 samples from the United States, Italy and Spain.

Study processing details: Reference gene primer amplification gave estimated nucleated cell counts. Sequencing was performed with immunoSEQ multiplex PCR; in TCRdb, only in-frame clones are kept and a portion is missing. V and J calls and clone size are given by that table; D and trimming were obtained from the DNA. The sample includes 150,000 to 200,000 clones, over 75% seen only once; the top ten take approximately 11%. The sequencing input was peripheral blood. This receptor was identified in a human donor in a cohort sampled during active COVID-19. The rearrangement uses TRBV5-6 and TRBJ1-5; no firm D call. For the CDR3, the DNA is TGTGCCAGCAGCTTGACAGCAATAAGCAATCAGCCCCAGCATTTT. It specifies CASSLTAISNQPQHF.